Following are 16 T cell receptor beta chains from one sample sequenced in a study of T cell responses to AZD1222 COVID-19 vaccine. Assay: immunoSEQ multiplex PCR; the TCRdb copy retains only in-frame clones and omits some. The sample has approximately 110,000 clones, roughly 88% seen once. The input for sequencing was peripheral blood, taken on day 0 of AZD1222 vaccination. The origin of the receptors is an adult in good health.

The chain couples TRBV7-8 to TRBJ2-1, with 9 positions matching TRBD2. Germline CDR1 reads SGHVS; CDR2 reads FQNEAQ. Trimming took 5 bases from V and 3 from J; bases not matched to a gene: 5. The CDR3 runs 15 residues. The chain's CDR3 is CASSPRGGLYNEQFF. The CDR3 DNA sequence: TGTGCCAGCAGCCCGCGGGGGGGTCTCTACAATGAGCAGTTCTTC.

The chain links TRBV11-2 to TRBJ2-3; TRBD1 is a possible D gene (6 bases). V shed 5 bases and J shed 2 bases, with 14 bases lying between them. The CDR3 covers 15 residues. The germline CDR1 and CDR2 sequences are SGHAT and FQNNGV. Here the CDR3 DNA reads TGTGCCAGCAGCCGAATAACAGGGAACACAGATACGCAGTATTTT. Protein: CASSRITGNTDTQYF.

The DNA for the CDR3 is TGCAGCGGCGAGGGGAGGATGAACACTGAAGCTTTCTTT. This gives the protein CSGEGRMNTEAFF. The rearrangement uses TRBV29-1 and TRBJ1-1, with a tentative D call TRBD1 (5 bases). Trimming removed 7 bases from V and 0 bases from J, with 12 bases in between. The germline V gene encodes CDR1 SQVTM and CDR2 ANQGSEA. The CDR3 has 13 amino acids.

This chain uses TRBV5-1 with TRBJ2-1; 8 bases are shared with TRBD2. This CDR3 has 18 residues. Trimming removed 3 bases from V and 0 bases from J; junction bases left unmatched: 11. In germline, CDR1 is SGHRS, CDR2 YFSETQ. This CDR3 is CASSSLSGGGSSYNEQFF. The CDR3 DNA reads as TGCGCCAGCAGCTCACTCTCCGGCGGGGGGAGCTCCTACAATGAGCAGTTCTTC.

The chain employs TRBV7-2 and TRBJ1-3; D unresolved. CDR3 length equals 15 residues. Per germline, CDR1 SGHTA and CDR2 FQGNSA. V gave up 3 bases and J gave up 1 base, with 10 bases separating them. CDR3 bases: TGTGCCAGCAGCTTCCTTCCGGGGTCTGGAAACACCATATATTTT. Protein product: CASSFLPGSGNTIYF.

The CDR3 coding sequence is TGTGCCAGCAGCTTAGTGGCAGGGGGACTGGCCGGGGAGCTGTTTTTT. Residues: CASSLVAGGLAGELFF. The gene calls are TRBV11-2 and TRBJ2-2; possible D gene TRBD1, 7 bases. The CDR3 has 16 amino acids. The V gene lost 1 base and the J gene lost 6 bases, with 15 bases spanning the gap. The germline CDR1 and CDR2 sequences are SGHAT and FQNNGV.

This chain uses TRBV2 with TRBJ2-5; TRBD2 might be the D (5 bases). V lost 7 bases and J lost 3, with 9 bases in between. CDR3 size: 12 residues. Per germline, CDR1 SNHLY and CDR2 FYNNEI. The CDR3 loop reads CASTAAEETQYF. CDR3 DNA: TGTGCCAGCACGGCAGCGGAAGAGACCCAGTACTTC.

The chain couples TRBV15 to TRBJ2-7; 7 bases line up with TRBD1. Trimming removed 5 bases from V and 4 bases from J; junction bases left unmatched: 11. The CDR3 covers 15 residues. The germline CDR1 and CDR2 sequences are LNHNV and YYDKDF (reference sequence). The CDR3 DNA is TGTGCCACCAGCGAGAAGAATACAGGGGCTTACGAGCAGTACTTC. Translation: CATSEKNTGAYEQYF.

The rearrangement links TRBV5-4 to TRBJ2-7; 7 nucleotides match TRBD1. This CDR3 has 14 residues. The germline V gene encodes CDR1 SGHNT and CDR2 YYREEE (reference sequence). With 2 bases clipped from V and 3 bases from J, the junction kept 5 bases outside the gene matches. The CDR3 loop reads CASSFPGQNYEQYF. The CDR3 DNA reads TGTGCCAGCAGCTTCCCGGGACAGAACTACGAGCAGTACTTC.

The genes are TRBV13 and TRBJ2-3; TRBD1 might be the D (7 bases). Trimming took off 6 bases at V and 5 bases at J, with 15 bases between the two ends. Germline-derived CDR1 and CDR2 are PRHDT and FYEKMQ (reference sequence). The CDR3 consists of 14 residues. CDR3 protein: CASRFRGREDTQYF. CDR3 DNA: TGTGCCAGCAGATTTAGGGGGCGGGAAGATACGCAGTATTTT.

This chain links TRBV7-6 with TRBJ2-2, with a possible D match to TRBD1 (5 bases). Per germline, CDR1 SGHVS and CDR2 FNYEAQ. The V end was cut by 4 bases, the J end by 4 bases, with 13 bases between. The CDR3 is made up of 15 amino acids. The CDR3 coding sequence is TGTGCCAGCAGCTCCAGGGCGTTGGGCACCGGGGAGCTGTTTTTT. It specifies CASSSRALGTGELFF.

This clone was found once. The chain employs TRBV10-3 and TRBJ2-4, with D maybe TRBD2 (5 bases). The germline CDR1 and CDR2 sequences are ENHRY and SYGVKD. CDR3 size: 13 residues. Trimming took off 2 bases at V and 6 bases at J, with 8 bases between the two ends. The DNA of the CDR3 is TGTGCCATCAGTGAGGCGGGCCCAAACATTCAGTACTTC. Residues: CAISEAGPNIQYF.

The chain couples TRBV29-1 to TRBJ1-2, with D possibly TRBD1 on 6 matching bases. CDR3 length: 14 residues. CDR1 is SQVTM, CDR2 ANQGSEA, per germline. With 6 bases removed from V and 0 bases from J, the gap between germline ends came to 14 bases. CDR3 bases: TGCAGCGTGGGCGGCAGGGGAGCTAACTATGGCTACACCTTC. Translation: CSVGGRGANYGYTF.

This sequence joins TRBV7-2 and TRBJ1-1; the match to TRBD1 covers 9 bases. The V gene's germline CDR1 is SGHTA and CDR2 FQGNSA. The CDR3 has 14 amino acids. After removal of 3 bases from V and 11 bases from J, the junction contained 10 bases not matched to a gene. In DNA, the CDR3 is TGTGCCAGCAGCTTGACCGGGACAGGGCCAGGGGCTTTCTTT. Its protein product is CASSLTGTGPGAFF.

V gene TRBV19 combines with J gene TRBJ2-2, with TRBD2 matching 8 bases. The V gene end was trimmed by 5 bases and the J gene end by 6 bases; junction bases not matched to a gene: 11. Germline CDR1 is LNHDA and CDR2 is SQIVND (reference sequence). This CDR3 is built from 16 residues. CDR3 in DNA: TGTGCCAGTAGTCCTCGGGGGGGCGTAGGGTCCGGGGAGCTGTTTTTT. It translates to CASSPRGGVGSGELFF.

The chain couples TRBV5-4 to TRBJ2-4; 7 bases map to TRBD1. V lost 4 bases to trimming and J lost 10 bases; unmatched junction nucleotides: 14. The germline CDR1 and CDR2 sequences are SGHNT and YYREEE (reference sequence). The CDR3 has 15 amino acids. The CDR3 region has the DNA TGTGCCAGCAGCCCGGAGACGGGGACAGATCTAATTCAGTACTTC. This translates into CASSPETGTDLIQYF.